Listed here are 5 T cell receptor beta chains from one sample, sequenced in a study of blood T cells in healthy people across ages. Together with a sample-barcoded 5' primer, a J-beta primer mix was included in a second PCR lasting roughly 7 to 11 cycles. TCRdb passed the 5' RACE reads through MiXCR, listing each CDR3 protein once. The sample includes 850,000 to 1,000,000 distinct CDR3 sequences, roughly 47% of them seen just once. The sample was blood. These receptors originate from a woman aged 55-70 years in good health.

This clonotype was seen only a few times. In DNA, the CDR3 is TGTGCCAACCAGGGGGCGGAGGGCGAGCAGTACTTC. Residues: CANQGAEGEQYF. This rearrangement joins TRBV7-3 to TRBJ2-7; 8 bases are a match to TRBD1. The CDR3 totals 12 residues. The V segment lost 10 bases and the J segment 6 bases; nucleotides outside the gene matches: 8. CDR1 and CDR2 (germline): SGHTA, FQGTGA.

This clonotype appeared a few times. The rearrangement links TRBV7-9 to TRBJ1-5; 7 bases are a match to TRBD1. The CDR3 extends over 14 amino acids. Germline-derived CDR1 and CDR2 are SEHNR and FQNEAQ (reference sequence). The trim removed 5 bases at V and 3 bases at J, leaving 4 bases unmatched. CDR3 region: CASSAGTDNQPQHF. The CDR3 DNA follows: TGTGCCAGCAGCGCCGGGACAGACAATCAGCCCCAGCATTTT. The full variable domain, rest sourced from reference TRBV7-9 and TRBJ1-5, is DTGVSQNPRHKITKRGQNVTFRCDPISEHNRLYWYRQTLGQGPEFLTYFQNEAQLEKSRLLSDRFSAERPKGSFSTLEIQRTEQGDSAMYLCASSAGTDNQPQHFGDGTRLSIL.

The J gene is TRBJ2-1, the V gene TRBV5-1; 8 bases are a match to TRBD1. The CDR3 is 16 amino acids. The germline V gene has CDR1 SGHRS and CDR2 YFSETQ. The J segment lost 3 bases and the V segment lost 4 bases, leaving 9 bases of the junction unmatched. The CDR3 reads CASSLPTGALYNEQFF. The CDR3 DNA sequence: TGCGCCAGCAGCCTCCCGACAGGGGCGCTCTACAATGAGCAGTTCTTC.

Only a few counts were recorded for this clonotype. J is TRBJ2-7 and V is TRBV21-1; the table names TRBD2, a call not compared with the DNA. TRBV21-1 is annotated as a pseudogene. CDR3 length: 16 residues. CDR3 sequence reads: CASSKGTRDPSYEQYF. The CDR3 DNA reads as TGTGCCAGCAGCAAAGGAACCAGGGACCCTTCCTACGAGCAGTACTTC.

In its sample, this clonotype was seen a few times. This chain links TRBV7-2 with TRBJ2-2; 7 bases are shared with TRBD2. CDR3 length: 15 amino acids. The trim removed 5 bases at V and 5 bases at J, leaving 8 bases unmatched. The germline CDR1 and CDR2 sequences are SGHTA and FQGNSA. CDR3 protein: CASSTASGLTGELFF. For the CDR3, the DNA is TGTGCCAGCAGCACCGCTAGCGGTTTGACCGGGGAGCTGTTTTTT. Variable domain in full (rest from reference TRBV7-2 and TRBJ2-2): GAGVSQSPSNKVTEKGKDVELRCDPISGHTALYWYRQSLGQGLEFLIYFQGNSAPDKSGLPSDRFSAERTGGSVSTLTIQRTQQEDSAVYLCASSTASGLTGELFFGEGSRLTVL.